A single T cell receptor (beta chain) is shown here with its context. The germline V gene encodes CDR1 LGHNA and CDR2 YSLEER. Trimming took off 1 base at V and 0 bases at J, with 16 bases between the two ends. CDR3 length: 17 amino acids. The data derive from a study of control samples from healthy donors and cancer patients. The method was immunoSEQ multiplex PCR; TCRdb's version includes in-frame clones alone and lacks a portion of them. Of about 150,000 clones listed, approximately 94% are singletons. The chain employs TRBV4-3 and TRBJ2-7; D unclear. Sequencing was carried out using blood. The sequence derives from a man in his forties in good health. CDR3 residues: CASSQGVLRDSSYEQYF. For the CDR3, the DNA is TGCGCCAGCAGCCAAGGCGTTCTAAGAGATAGCTCCTACGAGCAGTACTTC.